In this sample, the clone carrying this T cell receptor beta chain turned up a few times. With 60 Vbeta and 13 Jbeta primers, the PCR was carried out. Profiling relied on immunoSEQ multiplex PCR, and the TCRdb table lists in-frame clones only, not all of them. The table records some 110,000 clones, around 76% of them present only once. These data belong to a study of cytomegalovirus exposure and HLA in healthy donors. Germline values: CDR1 KGHSH, CDR2 LQKENI. The CDR3 covers 13 residues. With 6 bases clipped from V and 13 bases from J, the junction kept 7 bases outside the gene matches. J is TRBJ1-6 and V is TRBV18; 9 nucleotides match TRBD1. The origin of this receptor is a man aged 50 to 60 in good health and CMV-seropositive. Sequenced material: PBMCs. The CDR3 DNA is TGTGCCAGCTCGGCGGGACAGGGTGACCCCCTCCACTTT. The encoded protein is CASSAGQGDPLHF.